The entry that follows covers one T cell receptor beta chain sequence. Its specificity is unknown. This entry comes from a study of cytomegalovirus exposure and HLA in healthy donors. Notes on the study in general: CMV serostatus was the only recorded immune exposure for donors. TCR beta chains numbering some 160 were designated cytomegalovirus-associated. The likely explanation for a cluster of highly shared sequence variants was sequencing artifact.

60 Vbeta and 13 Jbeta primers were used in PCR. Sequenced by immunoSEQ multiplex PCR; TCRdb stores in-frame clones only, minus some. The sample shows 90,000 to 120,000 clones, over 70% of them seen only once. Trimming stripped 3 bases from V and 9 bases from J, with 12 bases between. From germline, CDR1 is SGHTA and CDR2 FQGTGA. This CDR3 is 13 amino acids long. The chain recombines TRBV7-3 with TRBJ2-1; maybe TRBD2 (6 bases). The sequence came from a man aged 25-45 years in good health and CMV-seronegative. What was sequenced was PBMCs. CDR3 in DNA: TGTGCCAGCAGCTTGAACCCGGGAGCTGAGCAGTTCTTC. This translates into CASSLNPGAEQFF.